A single T cell receptor beta chain is shown here with its context. The antigen remains undetermined. The germline V gene has CDR1 DFQATT and CDR2 SNEGSKA (reference sequence). V dropped 6 bases and J dropped 5; count of bases not matched to a gene: 8. The CDR3 is 14 residues long. There were healthy Caucasian individuals from Russia, aged about 6 to 100, serving as donors. Staff drew ten milliliters of peripheral blood from each donor. Total RNA, at least 5.5 micrograms per sample, came from PBMCs. These data originate in a study of blood T cells in healthy people across ages. A second PCR, run for roughly 7 to 12 cycles, used a sample-barcoded 5' primer plus a J-beta primer mix. TCRdb re-called the 5' RACE reads through MiXCR, storing one row per CDR3 protein. This table holds roughly 1,500,000 distinct CDR3 sequences, roughly a third found once. General study findings and limits: TCR beta diversity tracked closely with naive T cell percentage.

Sequences were obtained from blood. This clonotype was obtained from a woman aged 25 to 45 in good health. This chain connects TRBV20-1 to TRBJ2-5; 11 nucleotides line up with TRBD2. The CDR3 sequence: CSAISGGALETQYF. CDR3 bases: TGCAGTGCAATTAGCGGGGGGGCCCTGGAGACCCAGTACTTC.